This T cell receptor beta chain was profiled in a study of blood T cell repertoires in COVID-19. The CDR3 is 15 residues long. Germline V gene sequence: CDR1 MNHEY, CDR2 SVGAGI. Trimming took 5 bases from V and 1 from J; bases not matched to a gene: 5. In the original workflow: For nucleated cells, counts were estimated from reference gene primer amplification. TCRdb's copy holds only in-frame clones and misses some; the assay was immunoSEQ multiplex PCR. V and J calls and clone size come straight from that table; D and trimming were deduced from the DNA. The table records fewer than 350,000 clones, 81% of them present only once.

The sample comprised peripheral blood. The chain joins TRBV6-5 to TRBJ2-3; 8 nucleotides agree with TRBD1. The receptor was isolated from an older woman with active or convalescent COVID-19. The CDR3, as DNA: TGTGCCAGCAGTCCTCAGACAGGGGGCACAGATACGCAGTATTTT. Amino acid sequence: CASSPQTGGTDTQYF.